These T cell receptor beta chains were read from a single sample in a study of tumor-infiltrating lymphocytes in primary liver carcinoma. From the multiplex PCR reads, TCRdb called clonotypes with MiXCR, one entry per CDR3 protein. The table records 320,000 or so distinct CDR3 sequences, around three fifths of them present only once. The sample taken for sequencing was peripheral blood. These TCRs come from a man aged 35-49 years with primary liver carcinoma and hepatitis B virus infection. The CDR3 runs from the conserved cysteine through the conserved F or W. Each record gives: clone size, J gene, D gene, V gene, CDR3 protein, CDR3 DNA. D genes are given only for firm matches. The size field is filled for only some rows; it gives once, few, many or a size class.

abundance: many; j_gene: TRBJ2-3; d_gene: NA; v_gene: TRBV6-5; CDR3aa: CASRGTSTDTQYF; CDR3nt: TGTGCCAGCAGGGGTACTAGCACAGATACGCAGTATTTT
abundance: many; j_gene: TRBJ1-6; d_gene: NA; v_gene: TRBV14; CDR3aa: CASSPQANSPLHF; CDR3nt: TGTGCCAGCAGCCCACAGGCGAATTCACCCCTCCACTTT
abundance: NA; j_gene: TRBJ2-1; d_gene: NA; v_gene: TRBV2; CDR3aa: CASRLPRAEEQFF; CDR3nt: TGTGCCAGCAGGCTACCCCGGGCGGAGGAGCAGTTCTTC
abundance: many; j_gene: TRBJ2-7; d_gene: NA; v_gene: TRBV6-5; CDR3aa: CACGTVSYEQYF; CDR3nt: TGTGCCTGCGGGACAGTTTCCTACGAGCAGTACTTC
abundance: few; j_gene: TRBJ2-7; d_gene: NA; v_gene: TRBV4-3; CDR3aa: CASSQGGSASYEQYF; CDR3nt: TGCGCCAGCAGCCAAGGGGGGAGCGCCTCCTACGAGCAGTACTTC
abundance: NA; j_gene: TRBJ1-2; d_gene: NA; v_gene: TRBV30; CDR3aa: CAWNTDDSWGYTF; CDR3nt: TGTGCCTGGAACACAGACGACAGTTGGGGCTACACCTTC
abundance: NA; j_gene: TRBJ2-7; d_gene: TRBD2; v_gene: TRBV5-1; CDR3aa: CASSPVAGGYEQYF; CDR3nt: TGCGCCAGCAGCCCGGTAGCGGGAGGCTATGAGCAGTACTTC
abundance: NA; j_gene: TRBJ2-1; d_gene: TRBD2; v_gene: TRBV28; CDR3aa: CASSLGLAGQEQFF; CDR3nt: TGTGCCAGCAGTCTAGGACTAGCGGGACAAGAGCAGTTCTTC
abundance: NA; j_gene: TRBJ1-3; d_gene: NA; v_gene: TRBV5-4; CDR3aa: CASSFKGRNTIYF; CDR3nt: TGTGCCAGCAGCTTCAAGGGGAGGAACACCATATATTTT
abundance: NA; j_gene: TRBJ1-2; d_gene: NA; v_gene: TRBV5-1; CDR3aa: CACSPDGNYGYTF; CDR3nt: TGCGCCTGCAGCCCTGACGGCAACTATGGCTACACCTTC
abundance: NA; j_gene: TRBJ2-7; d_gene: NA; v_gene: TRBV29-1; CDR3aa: CSVAYSGIEIYEQYF; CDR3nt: TGCAGCGTCGCTTACTCCGGGATAGAGATTTACGAGCAGTACTTC
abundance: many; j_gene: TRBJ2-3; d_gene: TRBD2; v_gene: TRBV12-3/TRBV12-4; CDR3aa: CASSPGTGGADTQYF; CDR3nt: TGTGCCAGCAGTCCCGGGACGGGGGGTGCAGATACGCAGTATTTT
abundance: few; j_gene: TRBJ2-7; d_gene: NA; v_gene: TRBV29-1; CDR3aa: CSVHRYPSYEQYF; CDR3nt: TGCAGCGTTCATCGGTACCCCTCCTATGAGCAGTACTTC
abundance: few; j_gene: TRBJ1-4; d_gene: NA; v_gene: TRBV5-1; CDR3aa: CASSSGGTEKLFF; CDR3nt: TGCGCCAGCAGCTCCGGAGGGACTGAAAAACTGTTTTTT
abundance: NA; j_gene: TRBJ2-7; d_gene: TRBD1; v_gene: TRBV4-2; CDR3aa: CASSQDGSGTGGHEEQYF; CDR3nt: TGTGCCAGCAGCCAAGACGGGTCCGGGACAGGGGGTCATGAAGAGCAGTACTTC
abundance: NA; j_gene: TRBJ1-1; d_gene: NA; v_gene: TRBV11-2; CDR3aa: CANTLDHNTEAFF; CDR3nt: TGTGCCAACACCTTAGATCATAACACTGAAGCTTTCTTT
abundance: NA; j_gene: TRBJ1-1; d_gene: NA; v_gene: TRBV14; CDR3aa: CASSLQGSVTEPFF; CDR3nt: TGTGCCAGCAGCCTTCAGGGTTCCGTCACTGAACCTTTCTTT
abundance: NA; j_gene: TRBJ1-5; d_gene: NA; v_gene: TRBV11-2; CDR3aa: CAGSFRPRRTENQPQHF; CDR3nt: TGTGCCGGCAGCTTCCGTCCACGTCGTACAGAGAATCAGCCCCAGCATTTT
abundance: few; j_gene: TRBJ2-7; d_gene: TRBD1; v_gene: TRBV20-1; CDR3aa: CSARGQDPYEQYF; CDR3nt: TGCAGTGCTAGGGGACAGGACCCCTACGAGCAGTACTTC
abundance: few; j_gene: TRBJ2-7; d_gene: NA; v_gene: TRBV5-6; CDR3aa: CVSSRDEYEQYF; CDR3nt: TGTGTCAGCAGCCGTGACGAATACGAGCAGTACTTC
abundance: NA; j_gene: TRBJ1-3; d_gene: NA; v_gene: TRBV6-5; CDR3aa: CASSRDKWGNTIYF; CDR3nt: TGTGCCAGCTCCAGGGACAAGTGGGGAAACACCATATATTTT
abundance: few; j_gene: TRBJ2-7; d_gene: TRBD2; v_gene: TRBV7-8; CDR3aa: CASSPVKAGDRYEQYF; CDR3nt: TGTGCCAGCAGCCCAGTAAAAGCGGGAGATAGGTACGAGCAGTACTTC